This T cell receptor (beta chain) was retrieved from a study of glioma-infiltrating T cells after dendritic cell vaccination. The repertoire was sequenced with immunoSEQ multiplex PCR; TCRdb's copy has only in-frame clones and lacks some. The sample gives approximately 90,000 clones, over 75% of which show up once; 2.1% is in the top ten. Time point of the sample: after dendritic cell vaccination, including at tumor progression/relapse. This clone was counted once. Germline assignment: CDR1 SNHLY and CDR2 FYNNEI. The CDR3 loop spans 13 amino acids. Trimming took off 7 bases at V and 9 bases at J, with 15 bases between the two ends.

Sample: blood, taken after dendritic cell vaccination. The sequence was collected from a human donor with glioblastoma. This rearrangement joins TRBV2 to TRBJ2-2; possibly TRBD1 for D (5 bases). DNA of the CDR3: TGTGCCAGCACAAAGGCAGGGTCTAGGGAGCTGTTTTTT. Its protein is CASTKAGSRELFF.